One T cell receptor (beta chain) is described in this entry. Its antigen is not known. The data belong to a study of shared clonotypes between healthy human individuals. Looking at the study overall: Donors had three CD4 naive, three CD4 memory, two CD8 naive and one CD8 memory plate apiece. The study's findings and limits: Shared clonotypes: approximately 4.5% naive CD4, around 3.7% naive CD8, about 2.2% memory CD4, roughly 0.4% memory CD8. Generally, naive subsets (rather than memory subsets) showed larger estimated richness.

The CDR3 has 15 amino acids. The germline V gene encodes CDR1 SGHDT and CDR2 YYEEEE. After removal of 2 bases from V and 2 bases from J, the junction contained 5 bases not matched to a gene. Selected positively for CCR7 and CD45RO-negative, naive CD8 cells excluded terminally differentiated effector memory CD45RA+ cells. The protocol was immunoSEQ multiplex PCR, while the TCRdb copy is restricted to in-frame clones and leaves out a portion. The sample holds 2 million to 2.5 million clones; approximately 95% are singletons and the top ten take 0.9% to 1.3%. The specimen was naive CD8+ T cells sorted from blood. The TCR comes from a man between 18 and 35 years old in good health. This sequence joins TRBV5-6 and TRBJ2-5; TRBD1 aligns across 8 bases. The CDR3 region is CASSFGGQGQETQYF. CDR3 DNA sequence: TGTGCCAGCAGCTTCGGAGGACAGGGACAAGAGACCCAGTACTTC. The full variable domain, in which reference TRBV5-6 and TRBJ2-5 provide the parts outside the CDR3, is DAGVTQSPTHLIKTRGQQVTLRCSPKSGHDTVSWYQQALGQGPQFIFQYYEEEERQRGNFPDRFSGHQFPNYSSELNVNALLLGDSALYLCASSFGGQGQETQYFGPGTRLLVL.